These 2 T cell receptor beta chains came from one sample sequenced in a study of blood T cell repertoires in COVID-19 (dated by TCRdb to between 2020 and 2021). Library preparation employed the immunoSEQ multiplex PCR assay. As stored in TCRdb, this immuneACCESS dataset retains in-frame rearrangements with V and J assigned. A fraction of the clones does not appear; measured against another copy, unresolved V genes explain less than half of the discrepancy, and the remainder lacks a known reason. This sample gives 95,000 to 100,000 clones in total; 85% of them show up just once. The ten biggest clones cover about 1.8% of the sample. The specimen sequenced was peripheral blood. The receptor source for this set is a woman in her 70s with active or convalescent COVID-19.

The rearrangement links TRBV7-9 to TRBJ1-2; TRBD1 matches 10 bases. Germline lookup yields CDR1 SEHNR and CDR2 FQNEAQ (reference sequence). Trimming at V came to 3 bases and at J to 7 bases, leaving 5 bases not matched to a gene. The CDR3 is 14 amino acids. The CDR3 spells CASSFTGTGVGYTF. CDR3 DNA sequence: TGTGCCAGCAGCTTCACCGGGACAGGGGTTGGCTACACCTTC.

The chain has TRBV5-4 and TRBJ2-2, with TRBD1 matching 8 bases. In germline, CDR1 is SGHNT, CDR2 YYREEE (reference sequence). The CDR3 consists of 17 residues. Unmatched junction bases numbered 9, after V lost 3 bases and J lost 2 bases. This CDR3 reads CASSSIKGQANTGELFF. The CDR3 DNA sequence: TGTGCCAGCAGCTCGATAAAGGGACAGGCCAACACCGGGGAGCTGTTTTTT.